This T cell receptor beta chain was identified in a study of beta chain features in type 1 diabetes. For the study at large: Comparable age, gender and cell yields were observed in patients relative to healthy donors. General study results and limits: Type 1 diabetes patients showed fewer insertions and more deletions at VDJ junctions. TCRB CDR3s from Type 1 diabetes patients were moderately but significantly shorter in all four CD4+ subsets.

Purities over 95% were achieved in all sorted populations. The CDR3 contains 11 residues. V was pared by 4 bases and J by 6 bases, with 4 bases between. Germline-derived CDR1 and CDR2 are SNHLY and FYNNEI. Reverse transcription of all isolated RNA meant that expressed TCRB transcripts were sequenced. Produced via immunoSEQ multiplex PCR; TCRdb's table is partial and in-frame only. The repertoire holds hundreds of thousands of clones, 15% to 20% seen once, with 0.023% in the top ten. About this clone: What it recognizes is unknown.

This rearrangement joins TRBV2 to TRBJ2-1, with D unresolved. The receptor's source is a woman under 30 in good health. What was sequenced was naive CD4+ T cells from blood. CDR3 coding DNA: TGTGCCAGCAGTGGGCTCAATGAGCAGTTCTTC. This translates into CASSGLNEQFF.